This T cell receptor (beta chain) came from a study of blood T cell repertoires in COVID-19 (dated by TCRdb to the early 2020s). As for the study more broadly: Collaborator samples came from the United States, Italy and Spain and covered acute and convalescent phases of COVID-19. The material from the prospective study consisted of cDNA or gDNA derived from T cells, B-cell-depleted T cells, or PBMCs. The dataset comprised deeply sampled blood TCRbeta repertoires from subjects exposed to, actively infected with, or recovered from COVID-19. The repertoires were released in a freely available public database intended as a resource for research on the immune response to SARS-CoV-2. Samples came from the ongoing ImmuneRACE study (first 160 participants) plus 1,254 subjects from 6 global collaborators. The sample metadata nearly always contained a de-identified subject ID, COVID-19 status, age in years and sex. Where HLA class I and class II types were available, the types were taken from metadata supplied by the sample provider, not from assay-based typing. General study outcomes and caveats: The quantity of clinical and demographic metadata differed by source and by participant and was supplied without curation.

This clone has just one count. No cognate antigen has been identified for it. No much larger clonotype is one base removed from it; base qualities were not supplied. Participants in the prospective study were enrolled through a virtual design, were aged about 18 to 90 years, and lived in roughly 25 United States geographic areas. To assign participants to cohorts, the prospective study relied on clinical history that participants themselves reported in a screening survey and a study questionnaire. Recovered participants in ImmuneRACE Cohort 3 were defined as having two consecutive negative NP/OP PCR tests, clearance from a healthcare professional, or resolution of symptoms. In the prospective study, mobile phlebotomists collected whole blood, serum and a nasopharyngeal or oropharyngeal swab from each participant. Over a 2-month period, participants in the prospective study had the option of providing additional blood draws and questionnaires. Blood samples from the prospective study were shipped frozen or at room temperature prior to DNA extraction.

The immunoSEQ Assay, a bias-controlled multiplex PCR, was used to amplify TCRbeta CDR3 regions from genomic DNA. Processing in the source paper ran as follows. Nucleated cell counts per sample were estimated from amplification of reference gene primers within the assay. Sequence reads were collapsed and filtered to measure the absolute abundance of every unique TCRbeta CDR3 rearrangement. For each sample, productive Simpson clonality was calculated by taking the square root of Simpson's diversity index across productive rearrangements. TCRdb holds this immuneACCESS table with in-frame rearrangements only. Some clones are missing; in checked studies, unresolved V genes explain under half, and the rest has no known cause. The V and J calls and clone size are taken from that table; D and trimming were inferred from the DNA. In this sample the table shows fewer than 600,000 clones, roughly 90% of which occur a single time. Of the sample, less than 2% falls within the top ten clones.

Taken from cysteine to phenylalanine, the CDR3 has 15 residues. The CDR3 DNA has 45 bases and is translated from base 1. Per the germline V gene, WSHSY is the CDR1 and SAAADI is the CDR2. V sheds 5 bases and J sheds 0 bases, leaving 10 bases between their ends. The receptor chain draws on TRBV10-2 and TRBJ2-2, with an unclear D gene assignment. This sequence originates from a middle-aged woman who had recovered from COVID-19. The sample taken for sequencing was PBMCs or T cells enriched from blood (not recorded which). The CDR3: CASSRHPTNTGELFF. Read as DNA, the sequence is TGCGCCAGCAGTCGACACCCTACGAACACCGGGGAGCTGTTTTTT.